The TCR beta chain under discussion was sequenced for a study of T cells after yellow fever vaccination. MiXCR, run by TCRdb on the 5' RACE reads, gives a single entry per CDR3 protein. The profile shows hundreds of thousands of distinct CDR3 sequences, around 12% of them singletons. This clonotype showed up many times. The CDR3 runs 15 residues. The V gene's germline CDR1 is DFQATT and CDR2 SNEGSKA (reference sequence). The V and J ends lost 4 bases and 2 bases, in that order; junction bases with no gene match: 4. This chain joins TRBV20-1 and TRBJ2-3, with 12 bases aligning to TRBD2. The sequencing used PBMCs, collected on the day of the yellow fever booster vaccination. This TCR was recovered from a man aged 30-40 years who received the YFV17D yellow fever vaccine. The CDR3 region has the DNA TGCAGTGCTACCCTAGCGGGAGGGTCCACAGATACGCAGTATTTT. This sequence encodes CSATLAGGSTDTQYF.